This T cell receptor (beta chain) is drawn from a study of shared clonotypes between healthy human individuals. The CDR3 contains 17 residues. The germline V and J ends were trimmed by 1 base and 2 bases, with 18 bases remaining between them. CDR1 is SGHRS and CDR2 is YFSETQ in the germline V gene. Per the authors' pipeline: Filtering of immunoSEQ junctional sequences could not match full-length read filtering. Generated by immunoSEQ multiplex PCR, the TCRdb table keeps only in-frame clones and is missing some. D and trimming were read from the DNA, whereas the V and J calls and clone size are those reported in that table. The table lists nearly 500,000 clones, around 80% of them singletons, with 13% in the top ten.

Sequenced: PBMCs. The genes are TRBV5-1 and TRBJ2-5; TRBD1 or TRBD2 may be the D gene (5 bases each). This TCR was recovered from a middle-aged woman in good health. Some clones in this sample may be carry-over from other donors' samples. The CDR3 bases are TGCGCCAGCAGCTTGCACTCCGGGACCCACGATCAAGAGACCCAGTACTTC. Amino acids: CASSLHSGTHDQETQYF. Full variable domain (remainder filled in from reference TRBV5-1 and TRBJ2-5): KAGVTQTPRYLIKTRGQQVTLSCSPISGHRSVSWYQQTPGQGLQFLFEYFSETQRNKGNFPGRFSGRQFSNSRSEMNVSTLELGDSALYLCASSLHSGTHDQETQYFGPGTRLLVL.